Listed here is a single TCR beta chain. This clone showed up just once. Its antigen remains undetermined. The sample holds no much larger clone one base away, and base qualities are not on file. Healthy HIV-negative adults with no recently reported acute infections or vaccinations were included as donors. Every donor was a Caucasian adult living in Nashville, Tennessee, USA. CD4+ T cells were enriched by magnetic negative selection; naive cells were then positively selected on CD45RA, and the negative fraction formed the memory subset. Blood was obtained by leukapheresis, after which PBMCs were separated by Ficoll-Histopaque density gradient centrifugation and cryopreserved in liquid nitrogen vapor phase. Purity and quantity of every magnetically sorted T cell population were checked by analytical flow cytometry. Each sorted fraction had its genomic DNA isolated and then quantified by UV absorbance on a Nanodrop 2000c.

Using the deep immunoSEQ assay, TCR CDR3 regions were amplified from genomic DNA by multiplex PCR. Genomic DNA extracted from each cell subset was distributed evenly over all wells of several immunoSEQ 96-well plates, and each plate served as one replicate. For sorted subsets, roughly 0.2 ug genomic DNA, equal to tens of thousands of T cell genomes, was loaded into each replicate PCR. Purified libraries were quantified with a Qubit 3.0 fluorometer, sized on a Bioanalyzer 2100, and re-quantified with the KAPA Library Quantification kit. A separate single-read 150-cycle Illumina NextSeq 550 flow cell was used to sequence each immunoSEQ 96-well plate. On the authors' methods: The immunoSEQ output contained only junctional sequences without quality scores, so filtering could not match that applied to full-length reads. To assign V/J genes and CDR3, sequences were annotated using PyIR, a Python wrapper for IgBLAST v1.9, with IMGT germline references. Any read was removed if the V/J assignment was weak (E-value above 1e-6), the CDR3 was missing, or the read contained stop codons, out-of-frame junctions, or ambiguous translated residues. V3J clonotypes were defined as sequences sharing an identical inferred V gene, J gene, and CDR3 amino acid sequence. Percentage overlap between repertoires was computed as shared unique clonotypes divided by the size of the smaller repertoire. Repertoire richness was assessed with RTK rarefaction, the Chao1 estimator, and Recon v2.1 estimates of unobserved clonotypes. Generation probabilities were computed with OLGA for all TCRbeta clonotypes obtained by the gDNA method from several donors. This is the immuneACCESS table as TCRdb keeps it, with only in-frame sequences that have V and J called. A part of the clones is gone; compared with another copy, unresolved V genes explain less than half, and the rest is unexplained. V and J calls and clone size are as listed in that table; D and trimming were resolved from the DNA. This sample is represented by some 1 million clones; approximately 72% of them were singletons. Roughly 1.4% of the sample rests with the top ten.

This entry is derived from a study of shared clonotypes between healthy human individuals (dated by TCRdb to 2020 to 2022). For the study in its entirety: A couple of women and three men aged 18 to 49 years were included in the cohort. To increase sequencing depth and limit assay-specific biases, TCR repertoire library preparation and sequencing were carried out by different laboratories using diverse techniques. Per donor, leukapheresis produced somewhere between about 0.94 and 8.9 billion PBMCs. For each donor, CD4 naive and CD4 memory were each run on three plates, CD8 naive on two plates, and CD8 memory on one plate. Blood TCR repertoires of roughly 5 healthy adults were deeply sequenced to estimate repertoire size and the extent of clonotype sharing between individuals. Study-wide findings and limitations: Larger estimated clonotype richness was generally found for naive subsets than for memory subsets. Compared with non-shared clonotypes, the clonotypes found in all four sorted-subset donors had higher generation probabilities. The genetic and exposure-history diversity represented was limited by the small number of donors. Sampling was limited to blood, and TCR repertoires in tissue likely differ from TCR repertoires in blood. Pairwise subsampling indicated that sequencing depth was expected to affect the degree of clonotype sharing among donors. Across four donors, approximately 4.6% of naive CD4, roughly 3.8% of naive CD8, under 2.5% of memory CD4, and under 0.45% of memory CD8 clonotypes were shared. Even with the large sequencing depth, rarefaction of the sorted-subset datasets indicated that sequencing was incomplete.

Measured from the cysteine to the phenylalanine, the CDR3 is 15 residues long. Left in the record is the CDR3 DNA by itself, 45 bases read in frame from the first base. CDR1 and CDR2 are drawn from the germline V gene (reference sequence): SGHNT, YYREEE. From V the trimming removes 5 bases and from J it removes 2 bases, while the gene matches leave 6 bases of the junction unaccounted for. The chain is encoded by TRBV5-4 joined to TRBJ2-3; 9 of the junction bases match TRBD2. The sequence was collected from a man between 18 and 29 years old in good health. The specimen sequenced was memory CD4+ T cells sorted from blood. This specimen's cell subset or site label, interpreted: CD45RA-negative fraction. At the DNA level, the sequence is TGTGCCAGCAGGAAAAGCGGGGGGAACACAGATACGCAGTATTTT. It codes for CASRKSGGNTDTQYF.